This T cell receptor (beta chain) stems from a study of T cell changes during pregnancy in multiple sclerosis. Assay: immunoSEQ multiplex PCR; the TCRdb copy retains only in-frame clones and omits some. The data hold tens of thousands of clones, with 92% observed a single time. Germline V CDR1 and CDR2: LNHDA, SQIVND (reference sequence). V was pared by 4 bases and J by 2 bases, with 16 bases between. There are 16 residues in the CDR3. This material consisted of peripheral blood, taken after pregnancy. The TCR originated in a female donor in good health, enrolled as a control in a pregnancy study. The chain uses TRBV19 and TRBJ2-3; maybe TRBD2 (6 bases). The CDR3 DNA reads TGTGCCAGTAGTAAACTAGCCAATTCAAACACAGATACGCAGTATTTT. Protein product: CASSKLANSNTDTQYF.